This paragraph covers one T cell receptor (beta chain) sequence. The data derive from a study of PD-L1 blockade in urothelial cancer. About the research overall: T cells were recovered from blood samples at a median of approximately 150,000.

Method: immunoSEQ multiplex PCR; TCRdb's copy keeps in-frame clones and lacks some. The sample includes under 55,000 clones, approximately 87% of them seen just once. The trim removed 10 bases at V and 1 base at J, leaving 3 bases unmatched. Germline lookup yields CDR1 ENHRY and CDR2 SYGVKD. The CDR3 has 12 amino acids. Sequencing used PBMCs, obtained around atezolizumab (anti-PD-L1) treatment. This receptor was identified in a man aged 35-49 years with urothelial cancer. This chain connects TRBV10-3 to TRBJ1-1; 7 bases map to TRBD1. CDR3 amino acids: CATRQGNTEAFF. The CDR3 nucleotides are TGTGCCACCAGACAGGGGAACACTGAAGCTTTCTTT.